This T cell receptor beta chain was identified during a study of blood T cell repertoires in COVID-19. As for the study in general: T cells, B-cell-depleted T cells, or PBMCs provided the cDNA or gDNA that served as material.

This CDR3 contains 17 residues. Germline CDR1 SGHDN, CDR2 FVKESK. V shed 1 base, J shed 5 bases, and the junction held 9 bases outside the gene matches. Clones were read by immunoSEQ multiplex PCR, and TCRdb kept only the in-frame ones, dropping some. The sample has about 270,000 clones, 88% seen once. In assigning cohorts, the study relied on participant-reported clinical history. Donors in Cohort 3 counted as recovered after two negative PCRs, clearance, or symptom resolution. This rearrangement joins TRBV14 to TRBJ2-3; 10 bases map to TRBD2. The sequence was obtained from a woman in her forties or fifties who had recovered from COVID-19. Sequenced: PBMCs or T cells enriched from blood (not recorded which). The CDR3 loop reads CASSQALLAGVGDTQYF. CDR3 bases: TGTGCCAGCAGCCAAGCGTTGCTAGCGGGAGTAGGAGATACGCAGTATTTT.